The 11 T cell receptor beta chains listed next were all sequenced from one sample in a study of breast tumors, draining lymph nodes, adjacent tissues. A single record per CDR3 protein comes from TCRdb applying MiXCR to the multiplex PCR reads. The sample holds 20,000 to 25,000 distinct CDR3 sequences, roughly 50% seen once. Sequenced: breast tumor tissue. The receptors here all came from a female donor with breast cancer. Some clones in this sample may be carry-over from other donors' samples.

This clonotype was picked up many times. The V call is TRBV10-1, the J call TRBJ1-1, with a possible D match to TRBD1 (6 bases). Trimming took off 6 bases at V and 0 bases at J, with 8 bases between the two ends. The CDR3 has 13 amino acids. Germline CDR1 reads WNHNN; CDR2 reads SYGVQD (reference sequence). CDR3 amino acids: CASSRGMNTEAFF. The CDR3 DNA reads as TGCGCCAGCAGCAGGGGAATGAACACTGAAGCTTTCTTT.

This clonotype turned up a few times. The rearrangement uses TRBV5-1 and TRBJ1-6, with a possible D match to TRBD1 (6 bases). V was shortened by 4 bases and J by 13 bases, with 18 bases between the two germline ends. CDR3 length: 14 amino acids. Per the germline V gene, CDR1 is SGHRS and CDR2 is YFSETQ. The CDR3 region is CASSLDGGGGPLHF. The CDR3 DNA is TGCGCCAGCAGCCTGGACGGCGGGGGGGGCCCCCTCCACTTT.

The rearrangement uses TRBV15 and TRBJ2-7; possible D gene TRBD2, 7 bases. This CDR3 comprises 14 residues. Germline V gives CDR1 LNHNV, CDR2 YYDKDF (reference sequence). V was cut by 6 bases and J by 9 bases, with 21 bases left in between. The CDR3: CATRKGGGTGGQYF. The CDR3 DNA reads TGTGCCACCAGGAAGGGGGGGGGCACGGGGGGGCAGTACTTC.

V usage is TRBV29-1 and J usage is TRBJ1-2; D unresolved. Trimming shortened V by 5 bases and J by 0 bases, and 4 bases separated the two germline ends. The CDR3 extends over 11 amino acids. The V gene's germline CDR1 is SQVTM and CDR2 ANQGSEA. CDR3: CSVSANYGYTF. In DNA form, the CDR3 reads TGCAGCGTTTCGGCTAACTATGGCTACACCTTC.

This clonotype was counted a single time. The V and J genes are TRBV7-2 and TRBJ2-6; TRBD2 agrees at 14 bases. Trimming removed 3 bases from V and 0 bases from J; junction bases left unmatched: 4. This CDR3 is built from 19 residues. Germline values: CDR1 SGHTA, CDR2 FQGNSA. The CDR3 bases are TGTGCCAGCAGCTTCGGGACTAGCGGGAGTTACTCTGGGGCCAACGTCCTGACTTTC. Its translation: CASSFGTSGSYSGANVLTF.

This clonotype was observed at least ten times. J is TRBJ2-1 and V is TRBV24-1; TRBD2 agrees at 8 bases. The trim removed 0 bases at V and 7 bases at J, leaving 7 bases unmatched. The germline gives CDR1 KGHDR, CDR2 SFDVKD. This CDR3 comprises 16 residues. CDR3 amino acids: CATSDLGAGGWNEQFF. CDR3 bases: TGTGCCACCAGTGATTTGGGTGCGGGAGGTTGGAATGAGCAGTTCTTC.

This clonotype was observed many times. The chain joins TRBV28 to TRBJ1-2; D gene uncertain. The CDR3 has 11 amino acids. The germline gives CDR1 MDHEN, CDR2 SYDVKM. Trimming removed 3 bases from V and 7 bases from J, with 6 bases in between. CDR3 amino acids: CASSFAFGYTF. DNA of the CDR3: TGTGCCAGCAGTTTTGCGTTTGGCTACACCTTC.

At least ten counts were recorded for this clonotype. The V call is TRBV18, the J call TRBJ2-5; tentatively, D is TRBD1 or TRBD2 (6 bases each). The CDR3 spans 14 residues. Trimming took off 3 bases at V and 7 bases at J, with 15 bases between the two ends. CDR1 is KGHSH and CDR2 is LQKENI in the germline V gene. CDR3 sequence (DNA): TGTGCCAGCTCACCTCGCGACGAGGGGGGGACCCAGTACTTC. The encoded protein is CASSPRDEGGTQYF.

The rearrangement links TRBV7-9 to TRBJ2-2; a possible D gene is TRBD2 (6 bases). The V gene's germline CDR1 is SEHNR and CDR2 FQNEAQ (reference sequence). This CDR3 comprises 15 residues. V lost 0 bases and J 5 bases, leaving 10 bases between the germline ends. DNA of the CDR3: TGTGCCAGCAGCTTAGCGGGAGGAGTTACCGGGGAGCTGTTTTTT. Protein sequence: CASSLAGGVTGELFF.

In the case of this clonotype: A single base separates this from a much larger clone, so it may be a read error. The rearrangement joins TRBV11-3 to TRBJ1-1, with D uncertain. Trimming cost V 5 bases and J 6 bases, with 16 bases left between them. CDR1 is SGHNT, CDR2 YENEEA, per germline. The CDR3 has 14 residues. CDR3 residues: CASSPLPAAAEAFF. The CDR3 nucleotides are TGTGCCAGCAGCCCCCTCCCTGCAGCGGCTGAAGCTTTCTTT.

In its sample, this clonotype was seen many times. This chain links TRBV7-2 with TRBJ2-7; a possible D gene is TRBD1 (5 bases). CDR3 length: 14 amino acids. Germline-derived CDR1 and CDR2 are SGHTA and FQGNSA. Trimming shortened V by 0 bases and J by 3 bases, and 9 bases separated the two germline ends. CDR3 in DNA: TGTGCCAGCAGCTTAGCCTCAGGGATCTACGAGCAGTACTTC. It codes for CASSLASGIYEQYF.